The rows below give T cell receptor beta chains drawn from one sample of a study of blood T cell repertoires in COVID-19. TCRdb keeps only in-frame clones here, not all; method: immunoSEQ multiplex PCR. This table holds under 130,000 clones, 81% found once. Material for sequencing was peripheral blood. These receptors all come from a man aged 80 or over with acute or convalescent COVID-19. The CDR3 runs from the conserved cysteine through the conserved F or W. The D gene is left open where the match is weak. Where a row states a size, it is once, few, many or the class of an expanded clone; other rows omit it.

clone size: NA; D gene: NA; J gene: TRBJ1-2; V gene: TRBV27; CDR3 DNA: TGTGCCAGCAGTTCCTCAGACAGGTTATATGGCTACACCTTC; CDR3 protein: CASSSSDRLYGYTF
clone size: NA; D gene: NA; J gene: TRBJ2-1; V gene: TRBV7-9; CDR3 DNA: TGTGCCAGCAGGCCTAGCCGCTTAAGCACGAATGAGCAGTTCTTC; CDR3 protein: CASRPSRLSTNEQFF
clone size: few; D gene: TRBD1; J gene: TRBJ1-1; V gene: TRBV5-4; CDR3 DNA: TGTGCCAGCAGCTTCCAGACAGGGGGAGGTACTGAAGCTTTCTTT; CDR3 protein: CASSFQTGGGTEAFF
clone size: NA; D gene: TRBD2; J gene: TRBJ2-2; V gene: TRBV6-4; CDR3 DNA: TGTGCCAGCACGCGGGAGAGCGGCGGGGAGCTGTTTTTT; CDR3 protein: CASTRESGGELFF
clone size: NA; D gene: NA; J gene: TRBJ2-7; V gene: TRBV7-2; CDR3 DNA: TGTGCCAGCAGCCTTCAAACGGGTGGGTACTACGAGCAGTACTTC; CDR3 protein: CASSLQTGGYYEQYF
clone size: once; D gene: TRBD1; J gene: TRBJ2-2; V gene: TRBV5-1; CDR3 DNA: TGCGCCAGCAGCTTGGGGACAGGGGGTAGCACCGGGGAGCTGTTTTTT; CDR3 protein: CASSLGTGGSTGELFF
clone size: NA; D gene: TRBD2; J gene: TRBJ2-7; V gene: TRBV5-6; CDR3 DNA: TGTGCCAGCAGCTTGAGACTAGCAGCCTACGAGCAGTACTTC; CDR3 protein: CASSLRLAAYEQYF
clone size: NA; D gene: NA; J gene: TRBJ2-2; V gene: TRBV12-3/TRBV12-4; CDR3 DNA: TGTGCCAGCAGCCGGACTGGCACCGGGGAGCTGTTTTTT; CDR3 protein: CASSRTGTGELFF
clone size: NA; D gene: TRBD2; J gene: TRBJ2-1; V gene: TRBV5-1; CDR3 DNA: TGCGCCAGCACCCCAGCTAGCGGGAGCCCCTACAATGAGCAGTTCTTC; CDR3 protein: CASTPASGSPYNEQFF
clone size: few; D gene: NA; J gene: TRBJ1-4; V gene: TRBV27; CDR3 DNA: TGTGCCAGCAGTTTATGGCCGGGGGGTGTGGGTGAAAAACTGTTTTTT; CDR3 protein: CASSLWPGGVGEKLFF
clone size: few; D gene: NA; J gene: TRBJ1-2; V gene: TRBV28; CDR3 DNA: TGTGCCAGCAGTTTGAGGAACTATGGCTACACCTTC; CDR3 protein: CASSLRNYGYTF
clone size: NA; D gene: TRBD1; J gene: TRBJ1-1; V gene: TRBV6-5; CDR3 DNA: TGTGCCATCCTTGACAGGGCGGGCGCTGAAGCTTTCTTT; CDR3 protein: CAILDRAGAEAFF
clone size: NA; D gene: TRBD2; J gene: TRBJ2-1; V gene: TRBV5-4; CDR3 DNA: TGTGCCAGCAGCCCGGGACTAGCGGTTTACAATGAGCAGTTCTTC; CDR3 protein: CASSPGLAVYNEQFF
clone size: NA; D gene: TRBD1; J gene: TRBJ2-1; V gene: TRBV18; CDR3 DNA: TGTGCCAGCTCACCACGACAGGGAAGCCCCTACAATGAGCAGTTCTTC; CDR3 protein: CASSPRQGSPYNEQFF
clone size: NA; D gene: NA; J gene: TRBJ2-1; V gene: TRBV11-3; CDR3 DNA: TGTGCCAGCAGCGAATTACTAGGCCCACTGTTCTTC; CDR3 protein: CASSELLGPLFF
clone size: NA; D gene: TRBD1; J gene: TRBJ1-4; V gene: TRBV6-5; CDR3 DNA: TGTGCCAGCAGGTATCAGGGGGCGCGTGAAAAACTGTTTTTT; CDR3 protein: CASRYQGAREKLFF
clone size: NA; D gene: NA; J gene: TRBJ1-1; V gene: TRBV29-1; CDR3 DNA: TGCAGCGCTGCCGACAGGAACACTGAAGCTTTCTTT; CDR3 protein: CSAADRNTEAFF
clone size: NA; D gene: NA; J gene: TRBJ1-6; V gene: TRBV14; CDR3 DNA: TGTGCCAGCAGCCAGGGCAGGTCCTATAATTCACCCCTCCACTTT; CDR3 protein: CASSQGRSYNSPLHF
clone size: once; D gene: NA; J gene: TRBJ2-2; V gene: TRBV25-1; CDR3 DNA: TGTGCCAGCAGTCGTCCAGAAAACACCGGGGAGCTGTTTTTT; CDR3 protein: CASSRPENTGELFF
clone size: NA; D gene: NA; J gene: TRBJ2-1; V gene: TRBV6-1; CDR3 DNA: TGTGCCAGCAGTGAAGCCCTCAGGCCGAGCTCCTACAATGAGCAGTTCTTC; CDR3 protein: CASSEALRPSSYNEQFF
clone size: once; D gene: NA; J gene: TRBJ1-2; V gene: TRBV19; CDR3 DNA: TGTGCCAGTAGTATGACAAGATCTAACTATGGCTACACCTTC; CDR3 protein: CASSMTRSNYGYTF
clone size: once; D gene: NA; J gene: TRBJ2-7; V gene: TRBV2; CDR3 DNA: TGTGCCAGCGGGAGAGGGGACACCTACGAGCAGTACTTC; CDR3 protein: CASGRGDTYEQYF
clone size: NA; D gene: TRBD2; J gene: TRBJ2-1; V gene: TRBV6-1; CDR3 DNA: TGTGCCAGCAGTGAAGTTATTAGACTAGCGGGAGGCAATGAGCAGTTCTTC; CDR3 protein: CASSEVIRLAGGNEQFF
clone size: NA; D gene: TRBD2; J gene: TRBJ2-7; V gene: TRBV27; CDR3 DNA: TGTGCCAGCAGTTTAAGGTGGTGGGTAGCGGGAGAATCCTACGAGCAGTACTTC; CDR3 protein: CASSLRWWVAGESYEQYF
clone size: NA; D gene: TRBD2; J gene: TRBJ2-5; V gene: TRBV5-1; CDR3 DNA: TGCGCCAGCAGCTACGGGACTAGTAAAGAGACCCAGTACTTC; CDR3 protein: CASSYGTSKETQYF
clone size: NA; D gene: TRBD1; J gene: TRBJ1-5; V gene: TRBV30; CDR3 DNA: TGTGCCTGGAGTCCGGACAGGGCCCCCAATCAGCCCCAGCATTTT; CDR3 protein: CAWSPDRAPNQPQHF
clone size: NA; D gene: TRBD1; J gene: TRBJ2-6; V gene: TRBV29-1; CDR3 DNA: TGCAGCGTACCACAGGGGGGAAAGAGCTCTGGGGCCAACGTCCTGACTTTC; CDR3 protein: CSVPQGGKSSGANVLTF
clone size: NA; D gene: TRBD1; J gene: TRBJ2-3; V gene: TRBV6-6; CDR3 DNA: TGTGCCAGCACAAAAACGGGACAGATCACAGATACGCAGTATTTT; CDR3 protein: CASTKTGQITDTQYF